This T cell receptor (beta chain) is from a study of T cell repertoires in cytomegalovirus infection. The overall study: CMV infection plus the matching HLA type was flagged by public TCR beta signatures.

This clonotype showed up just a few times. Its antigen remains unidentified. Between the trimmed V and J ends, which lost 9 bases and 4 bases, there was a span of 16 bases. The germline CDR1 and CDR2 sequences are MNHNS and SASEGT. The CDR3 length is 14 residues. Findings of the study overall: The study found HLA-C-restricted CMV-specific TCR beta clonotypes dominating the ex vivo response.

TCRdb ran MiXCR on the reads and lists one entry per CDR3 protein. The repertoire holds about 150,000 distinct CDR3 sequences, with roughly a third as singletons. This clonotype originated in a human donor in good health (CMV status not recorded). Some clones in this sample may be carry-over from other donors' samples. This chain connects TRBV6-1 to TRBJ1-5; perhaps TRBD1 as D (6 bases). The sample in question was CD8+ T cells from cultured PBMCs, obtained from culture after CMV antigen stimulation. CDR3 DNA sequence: TGTGCCAGTTCTGTGCGGACAGAAAATCAGCCCCAGCATTTT. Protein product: CASSVRTENQPQHF.